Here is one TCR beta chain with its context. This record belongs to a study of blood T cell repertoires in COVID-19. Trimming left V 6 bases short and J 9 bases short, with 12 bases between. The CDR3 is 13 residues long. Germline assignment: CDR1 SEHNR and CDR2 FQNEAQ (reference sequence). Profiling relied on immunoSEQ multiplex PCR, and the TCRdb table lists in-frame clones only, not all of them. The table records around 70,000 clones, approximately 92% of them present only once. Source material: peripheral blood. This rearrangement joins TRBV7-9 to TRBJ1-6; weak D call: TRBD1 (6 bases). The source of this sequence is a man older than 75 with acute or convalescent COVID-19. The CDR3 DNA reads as TGTGCCAGCAGATCAGGGGAGGGTTCACCCCTCCACTTT. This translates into CASRSGEGSPLHF.